The 23 T cell receptor beta chains in this list originate from one sample, sequenced in a study of T cell repertoires in cytomegalovirus infection. One entry per CDR3 protein results from TCRdb running MiXCR on the reads. The data show roughly 760,000 distinct CDR3 sequences, less than 40% seen once. The specimen was PBMCs. Every receptor here comes from a human donor in good health (CMV status not recorded). Some clones in this sample may be carry-over from other donors' samples.

In this sample, this clonotype turned up a few times. The CDR3 protein is CASSSQGFEQYF. The CDR3 DNA reads as TGCGCCAGCAGCTCGCAGGGGTTCGAGCAGTACTTC. This chain joins TRBV5-1 and TRBJ2-7; the D gene is possibly TRBD1 (6 bases). Germline lookup yields CDR1 SGHRS and CDR2 YFSETQ. Trimming pared 3 bases from V and 6 bases from J, leaving 10 bases between. The CDR3 loop spans 12 amino acids. Filled out from reference TRBV5-1 and TRBJ2-7, the complete variable domain reads KAGVTQTPRYLIKTRGQQVTLSCSPISGHRSVSWYQQTPGQGLQFLFEYFSETQRNKGNFPGRFSGRQFSNSRSEMNVSTLELGDSALYLCASSSQGFEQYFGPGTRLTVT.

This clonotype is a singleton in its sample. V usage is TRBV19 and J usage is TRBJ1-5, with a weak D call TRBD1 (5 bases). This CDR3 is 15 amino acids long. Germline V gene lookup returns CDR1 LNHDA and CDR2 SQIVND (reference sequence). V lost 1 base and J 5 bases, leaving 12 bases between the germline ends. The CDR3 DNA sequence: TGTGCCAGTAGTATAGGGATTGGGGGATATCAGCCCCAGCATTTT. Translation: CASSIGIGGYQPQHF. The complete variable domain, with remaining parts taken from reference TRBV19 and TRBJ1-5, reads DGGITQSPKYLFRKEGQNVTLSCEQNLNHDAMYWYRQDPGQGLRLIYYSQIVNDFQKGDIAEGYSVSREKKESFPLTVTSAQKNPTAFYLCASSIGIGGYQPQHFGDGTRLSIL.

The CDR3 region is CASSYSSQGSETQYF. As DNA, the CDR3 is TGTGCCAGCAGTTACTCGAGCCAGGGATCAGAGACCCAGTACTTC. This chain joins TRBV6-5 and TRBJ2-5, with D perhaps matching TRBD1 (5 bases). This CDR3 contains 15 residues. V dropped 0 bases and J dropped 4 bases, with 12 bases sitting between them. Per germline, CDR1 MNHEY and CDR2 SVGAGI.

This clonotype has just one count. J is TRBJ1-2 and V is TRBV27; TRBD1 aligns across 8 bases. Losses at the gene ends were 6 bases for V and 4 bases for J; bases not matched to a gene: 10. The CDR3 has 15 amino acids. Looked up from germline, CDR1 is MNHEY and CDR2 is SMNVEV (reference sequence). The CDR3 loop is CASRFHAGGRYGYTF. CDR3 nucleotide sequence: TGTGCCAGCAGATTCCATGCAGGGGGCCGCTATGGCTACACCTTC.

The genes are TRBV7-6 and TRBJ1-5, with 8 bases lining up with TRBD1. V was pared by 1 base and J by 3 bases, with 5 bases of the junction left unmatched. The CDR3 loop spans 16 amino acids. Germline values: CDR1 SGHVS, CDR2 FNYEAQ. The CDR3 DNA reads as TGTGCCAGCAGCTTAGATGGCAGGGGGCCCAATCAGCCCCAGCATTTT. Translation gives CASSLDGRGPNQPQHF.

This clonotype was detected a few times. The rearrangement uses TRBV19 and TRBJ2-2; unclear D gene. Germline V lookup: CDR1 LNHDA, CDR2 SQIVND (reference sequence). This CDR3 region has 14 residues. The V gene lost 3 bases and the J gene lost 1 base, with 6 bases spanning the gap. CDR3 amino acids: CASSIQQNTGELFF. The CDR3 nucleotides are TGTGCCAGTAGTATCCAACAGAACACCGGGGAGCTGTTTTTT.

The V gene is TRBV6-1, the J gene TRBJ2-1; D is undetermined. CDR3 length equals 17 residues. Germline lookup yields CDR1 MNHNS and CDR2 SASEGT. Trimming took 2 bases from V and 2 from J, leaving 16 bases between them. The CDR3, as DNA: TGTGCCAGCAGTGAAATGTTAGCCCAGCTTACCTACAATGAGCAGTTCTTC. Amino acids: CASSEMLAQLTYNEQFF.

The chain has TRBV11-2 and TRBJ2-6; D gene unclear. Germline CDR1 is SGHAT and CDR2 is FQNNGV. The ends were cut back, 2 bases at V and 0 bases at J, with 20 bases in the middle. CDR3 length equals 20 residues. In nucleotides, the CDR3 is TGTGCCAGCAGCTTACAATATCGACCGATCCCAGGCTCTGGGGCCAACGTCCTGACTTTC. Protein product: CASSLQYRPIPGSGANVLTF.

The chain uses TRBV18 and TRBJ2-6; TRBD2 matches at 9 bases. Germline-derived CDR1 and CDR2 are KGHSH and LQKENI. J was trimmed by 2 bases and V by 4 bases; bases with no gene match: 6. CDR3 length equals 17 residues. CDR3 DNA sequence: TGTGCCAGCTCACGGGCGGCTAGCGGGACTGGGGCCAACGTCCTGACTTTC. As protein: CASSRAASGTGANVLTF. Variable domain in full (rest from reference TRBV18 and TRBJ2-6): NAGVMQNPRHLVRRRGQEARLRCSPMKGHSHVYWYRQLPEEGLKFMVYLQKENIIDESGMPKERFSAEFPKEGPSILRIQQVVRGDSAAYFCASSRAASGTGANVLTFGAGSRLTVL.

This chain joins TRBV28 and TRBJ2-3; D remains unclear. Trimming stripped 3 bases from V and 1 base from J, with 8 bases between. Per germline, CDR1 MDHEN and CDR2 SYDVKM. The CDR3 has 14 residues. CDR3 in DNA: TGTGCCAGCAGTTTCGAGTCAGGCACAGATACGCAGTATTTT. Protein product: CASSFESGTDTQYF.

J is TRBJ2-7 and V is TRBV5-4, with D possibly being TRBD1 or TRBD2 (6 bases each). The ends were cut back, 4 bases at V and 7 bases at J, with 15 bases in the middle. The CDR3 spans 13 residues. CDR1 is SGHNT and CDR2 is YYREEE in the germline V gene (reference sequence). The CDR3 protein is CASSVEGVGEQYF. The CDR3 bases are TGTGCCAGCAGCGTGGAGGGGGTCGGGGAGCAGTACTTC.

This chain uses TRBV7-9 with TRBJ2-1; D unclear. Germline CDR1 is SEHNR and CDR2 is FQNEAQ (reference sequence). V was trimmed by 7 bases and J by 0 bases, leaving 13 bases between them. This CDR3 has 15 residues. The CDR3 spells CASTYSESSYNEQFF. The CDR3 DNA reads TGTGCCAGCACTTATAGTGAGAGCTCCTACAATGAGCAGTTCTTC.

This chain uses TRBV6-5 with TRBJ2-3; 7 bases are a match to TRBD1. Germline trimming cut 0 bases from V and 6 bases from J; bases unmatched to any gene: 15. Germline V CDR1 and CDR2: MNHEY, SVGAGI. The CDR3 consists of 18 residues. For the CDR3, the DNA is TGTGCCAGCAGTTACTCGTTTATGGTGCGACAGGGTGGGGATACGCAGTATTTT. Its protein product is CASSYSFMVRQGGDTQYF.

This chain uses TRBV14 with TRBJ1-2, with no clear D. The CDR3 sequence is 13 residues long. Trimming removed 5 bases from V and 4 bases from J, with 11 bases in between. Germline assignment: CDR1 SGHDN and CDR2 FVKESK. The CDR3 sequence is CASSLSVIYGYTF. Written as DNA, the CDR3 is TGTGCCAGCAGCTTGAGTGTTATCTATGGCTACACCTTC. The full variable domain, rest sourced from reference TRBV14 and TRBJ1-2, is EAGVTQFPSHSVIEKGQTVTLRCDPISGHDNLYWYRRVMGKEIKFLLHFVKESKQDESGMPNNRFLAERTGGTYSTLKVQPAELEDSGVYFCASSLSVIYGYTFGSGTRLTVV.

In its sample, this clonotype was seen a few times. This chain uses TRBV5-8 with TRBJ2-1; 7 bases line up with TRBD1. V was clipped by 4 bases and J by 2 bases; unmatched bases: 6. This CDR3 is 15 amino acids long. The germline CDR1 and CDR2 sequences are SGHTS and YDEGEE. The DNA for the CDR3 is TGTGCCAGCAGCCAGGGACAGCTTACCTACAATGAGCAGTTCTTC. Protein product: CASSQGQLTYNEQFF. Filled out from reference TRBV5-8 and TRBJ2-1, the complete variable domain reads EAGVTQSPTHLIKTRGQQATLRCSPISGHTSVYWYQQALGLGLQFLLWYDEGEERNRGNFPPRFSGRQFPNYSSELNVNALELEDSALYLCASSQGQLTYNEQFFGPGTRLTVL.

Regarding this clonotype: A much larger clone lies a single base off, so this may be a read error. The CDR3 carries no conserved terminal phenylalanine or tryptophan, so it likely arises from a read error. The chain links TRBV28 to TRBJ2-1, with D unresolved. Germline V gene lookup returns CDR1 MDHEN and CDR2 SYDVKM. The CDR3 is made up of 15 amino acids. V lost 6 bases to trimming and J lost 2 bases, with 14 bases between them. CDR3: CASSLVQSTYNEQFL. CDR3 nucleotide sequence: TGTGCCAGCAGCCTTGTGCAGAGCACCTACAATGAGCAGTTCTTA.

About this clonotype: The conserved phenylalanine or tryptophan normally closing the CDR3 is absent here, so this likely arose from a read error. The genes are TRBV6-8 and TRBJ1-5; D remains unclear. The CDR3 runs 15 residues. V was trimmed by 0 bases and J by 5 bases, leaving 11 bases between them. Germline assignment: CDR1 MNHGY and CDR2 SAAAGT. DNA for the CDR3: TGTGCCAGCAGTTACTCCGGACGGACTCATCAGCCCCAGCATTGT. Its translation: CASSYSGRTHQPQHC.

The chain combines TRBV15 with TRBJ1-1; tentatively, D is TRBD1 (6 bases). CDR1 is LNHNV, CDR2 YYDKDF, per germline (reference sequence). Between the trimmed V and J ends, which lost 0 bases and 8 bases, there was a span of 10 bases. The CDR3 length is 13 residues. The CDR3 here is CATSRDVGAEAFF. In DNA form, the CDR3 reads TGTGCCACCAGCAGAGATGTGGGGGCCGAAGCTTTCTTT.

The gene calls are TRBV5-1 and TRBJ2-5; 8 nucleotides align to TRBD2. From germline, CDR1 is SGHRS and CDR2 YFSETQ. CDR3 length equals 16 residues. V shed 1 base and J 3 bases; nucleotides not matched to a gene: 8. The DNA for the CDR3 is TGCGCCAGCAGCTTGCCCCGCGGGGGGTCCGAAGAGACCCAGTACTTC. Its protein product is CASSLPRGGSEETQYF.

This clonotype turned up a few times. CDR3 DNA sequence: TGTGCCAGCAGCTTAGACCTGAGCGGTCATGAGCAGTTCTTC. It is translated as CASSLDLSGHEQFF. The chain uses TRBV7-8 and TRBJ2-1, with D tentatively TRBD2 (5 bases). In germline, CDR1 is SGHVS, CDR2 FQNEAQ. V was shortened by 1 base and J by 8 bases, with 12 bases between the two germline ends. CDR3 length: 14 residues.

The gene calls are TRBV4-1 and TRBJ1-5; no reliable D call. The germline gives CDR1 MGHRA, CDR2 YSYEKL. The V end lost 0 bases, the J end lost 3 bases, and 12 bases lay between the germline ends. This CDR3 has 16 amino acids. The CDR3 DNA follows: TGCGCCAGCAGCCAAGATCCCACCGGCTACAATCAGCCCCAGCATTTT. Translated: CASSQDPTGYNQPQHF.

This clonotype has just one count. The chain uses TRBV6-8 and TRBJ1-1, with D maybe TRBD1 (6 bases). Trimming removed 6 bases at V and 5 bases at J, with 19 bases between. CDR1 MNHGY and CDR2 SAAAGT come from the germline V gene. The CDR3 has 15 amino acids. CDR3 protein: CASSTGARGYTEAFF. CDR3 DNA sequence: TGTGCCAGCAGCACTGGGGCTAGGGGGTATACTGAAGCTTTCTTT.

The chain is built from TRBV6-1 and TRBJ2-7, with D uncertain. The CDR3 consists of 11 residues. Trimming removed 10 bases from V and 2 bases from J, with 9 bases in between. Germline CDR1 and CDR2: MNHNS and SASEGT. The chain's CDR3 is CATVLPYEQYF. The CDR3 DNA reads as TGTGCCACCGTCCTTCCCTACGAGCAGTACTTC.